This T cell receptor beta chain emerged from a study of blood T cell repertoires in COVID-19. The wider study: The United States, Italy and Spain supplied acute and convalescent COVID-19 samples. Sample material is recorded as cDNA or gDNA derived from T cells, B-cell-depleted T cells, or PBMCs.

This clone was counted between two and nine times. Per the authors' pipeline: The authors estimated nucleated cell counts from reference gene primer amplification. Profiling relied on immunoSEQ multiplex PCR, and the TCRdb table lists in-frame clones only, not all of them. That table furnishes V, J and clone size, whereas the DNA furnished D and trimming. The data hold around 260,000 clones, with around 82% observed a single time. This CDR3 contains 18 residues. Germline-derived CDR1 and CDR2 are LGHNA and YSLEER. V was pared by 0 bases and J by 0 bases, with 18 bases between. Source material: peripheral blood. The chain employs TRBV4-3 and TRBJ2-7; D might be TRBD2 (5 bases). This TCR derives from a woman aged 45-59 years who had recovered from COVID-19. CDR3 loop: CASSQDSTRTGSSYEQYF. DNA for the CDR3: TGCGCCAGCAGCCAAGATTCGACCAGGACTGGGAGCTCCTACGAGCAGTACTTC.